The clone carrying this T cell receptor beta chain was seen a few times. These data come from a study of regulatory T cells in long-lasting Graves disease. Stated time point: newly diagnosed GD, antithyroid drugs for less than 3 months. Isolated PBMC RNA provided the starting material for the TCR library. Construction of the TCR beta libraries employed iRepertoire HTBI primers in conjunction with Arm-PCR of CDR3 regions. Each CDR3 protein is one row after TCRdb ran MiXCR on the multiplex PCR reads. The table lists about 370,000 distinct CDR3 sequences, 15% to 19% of them singletons. The CDR3 length is 15 residues. V dropped 6 bases and J dropped 5; count of bases not matched to a gene: 8.

The receptor's source is a female donor with Graves disease. The chain is built from TRBV12-3 or TRBV12-4 and TRBJ2-1; 9 bases map to TRBD2. The sequencing here drew on peripheral blood mononuclear cells (PBMCs), taken at new diagnosis, from a patient treated with antithyroid drugs. CDR3 coding DNA: TGTGCCAGCAGATTATTAGCGGGAGCCGACAATGAGCAGTTCTTC. Translation gives CASRLLAGADNEQFF.